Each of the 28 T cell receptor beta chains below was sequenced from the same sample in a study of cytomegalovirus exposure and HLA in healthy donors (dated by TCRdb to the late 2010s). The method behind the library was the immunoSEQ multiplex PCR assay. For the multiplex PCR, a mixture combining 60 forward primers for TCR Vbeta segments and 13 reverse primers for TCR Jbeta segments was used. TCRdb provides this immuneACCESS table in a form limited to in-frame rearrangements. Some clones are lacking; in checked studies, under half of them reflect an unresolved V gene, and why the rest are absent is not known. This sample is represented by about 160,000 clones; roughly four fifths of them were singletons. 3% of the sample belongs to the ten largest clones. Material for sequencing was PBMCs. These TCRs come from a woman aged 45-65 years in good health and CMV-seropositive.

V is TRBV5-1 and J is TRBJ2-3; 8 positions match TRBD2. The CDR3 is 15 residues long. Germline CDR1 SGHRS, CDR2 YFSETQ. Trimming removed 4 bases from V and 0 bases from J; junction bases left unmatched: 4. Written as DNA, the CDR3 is TGCGCCAGCAGCCTTAGCGGGGCAAGCACAGATACGCAGTATTTT. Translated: CASSLSGASTDTQYF.

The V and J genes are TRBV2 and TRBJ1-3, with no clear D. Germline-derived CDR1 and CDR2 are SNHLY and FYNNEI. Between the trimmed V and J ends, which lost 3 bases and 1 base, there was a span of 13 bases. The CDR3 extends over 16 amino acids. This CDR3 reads CASSDVRELSGNTIYF. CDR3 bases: TGTGCCAGCAGTGATGTTAGGGAGCTTTCTGGAAACACCATATATTTT.

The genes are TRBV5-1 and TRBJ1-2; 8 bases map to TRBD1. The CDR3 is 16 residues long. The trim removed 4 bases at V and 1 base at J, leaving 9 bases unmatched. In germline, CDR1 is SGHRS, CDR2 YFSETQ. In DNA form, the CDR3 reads TGCGCCAGCAGCCGGGGACAGGCCGCATTTAACTATGGCTACACCTTC. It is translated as CASSRGQAAFNYGYTF. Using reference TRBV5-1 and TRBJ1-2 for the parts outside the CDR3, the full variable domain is KAGVTQTPRYLIKTRGQQVTLSCSPISGHRSVSWYQQTPGQGLQFLFEYFSETQRNKGNFPGRFSGRQFSNSRSEMNVSTLELGDSALYLCASSRGQAAFNYGYTFGSGTRLTVV.

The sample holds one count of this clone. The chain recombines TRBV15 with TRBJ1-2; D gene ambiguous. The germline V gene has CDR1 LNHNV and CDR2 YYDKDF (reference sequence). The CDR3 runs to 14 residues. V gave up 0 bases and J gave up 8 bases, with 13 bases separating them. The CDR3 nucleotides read TGTGCCACCAGCAGAGAATCACTAGGGTTAGGCTACACCTTC. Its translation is CATSRESLGLGYTF.

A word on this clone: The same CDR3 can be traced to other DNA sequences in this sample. CDR3 region: CASVTGRKVDTQYF. The CDR3 DNA sequence: TGTGCCAGCGTGACTGGAAGAAAGGTGGATACGCAGTATTTT. The chain uses TRBV2 and TRBJ2-3; no reliable D call. V was shortened by 8 bases and J by 6 bases, with 18 bases between the two germline ends. CDR3 size: 14 residues. Looked up from germline, CDR1 is SNHLY and CDR2 is FYNNEI.

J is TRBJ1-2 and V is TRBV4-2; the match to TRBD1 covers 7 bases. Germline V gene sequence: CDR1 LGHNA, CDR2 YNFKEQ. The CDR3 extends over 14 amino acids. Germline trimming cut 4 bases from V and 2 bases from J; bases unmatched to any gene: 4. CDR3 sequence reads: CASSRPGQNYGYTF. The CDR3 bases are TGTGCCAGCAGCCGACCGGGACAGAACTATGGCTACACCTTC.

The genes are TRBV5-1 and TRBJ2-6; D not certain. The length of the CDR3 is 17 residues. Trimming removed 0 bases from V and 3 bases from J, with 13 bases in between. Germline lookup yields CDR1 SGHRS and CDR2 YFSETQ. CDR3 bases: TGCGCCAGCAGCTTGGGCGAGTTGGCGGATGGGGCCAACGTCCTGACTTTC. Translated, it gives CASSLGELADGANVLTF. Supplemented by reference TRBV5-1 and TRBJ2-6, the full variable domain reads KAGVTQTPRYLIKTRGQQVTLSCSPISGHRSVSWYQQTPGQGLQFLFEYFSETQRNKGNFPGRFSGRQFSNSRSEMNVSTLELGDSALYLCASSLGELADGANVLTFGAGSRLTVL.

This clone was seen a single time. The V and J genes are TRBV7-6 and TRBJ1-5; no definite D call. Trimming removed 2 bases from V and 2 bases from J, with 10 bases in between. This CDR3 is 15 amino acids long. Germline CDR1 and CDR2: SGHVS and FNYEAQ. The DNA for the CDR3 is TGTGCCAGCAGCTTATCGTCGGGAGGCAATCAGCCCCAGCATTTT. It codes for CASSLSSGGNQPQHF.

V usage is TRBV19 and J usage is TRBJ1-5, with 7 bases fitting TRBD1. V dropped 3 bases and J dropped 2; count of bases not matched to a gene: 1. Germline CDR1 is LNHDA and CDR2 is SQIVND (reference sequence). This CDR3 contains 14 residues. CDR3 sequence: CASSITGGNQPQHF. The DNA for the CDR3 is TGTGCCAGTAGTATTACAGGGGGCAATCAGCCCCAGCATTTT.

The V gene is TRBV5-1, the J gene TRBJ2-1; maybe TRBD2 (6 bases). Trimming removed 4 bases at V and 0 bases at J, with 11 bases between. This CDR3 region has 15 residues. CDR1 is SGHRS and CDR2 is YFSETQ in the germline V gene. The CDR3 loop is CASSQTSPSYNEQFF. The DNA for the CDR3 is TGCGCCAGCAGCCAGACTAGTCCCTCCTACAATGAGCAGTTCTTC.

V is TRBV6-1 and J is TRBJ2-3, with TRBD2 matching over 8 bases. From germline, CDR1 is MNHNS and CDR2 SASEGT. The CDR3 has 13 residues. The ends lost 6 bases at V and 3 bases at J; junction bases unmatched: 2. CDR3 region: CASRGGGTDTQYF. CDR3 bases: TGTGCCAGCAGAGGCGGGGGGACAGATACGCAGTATTTT.

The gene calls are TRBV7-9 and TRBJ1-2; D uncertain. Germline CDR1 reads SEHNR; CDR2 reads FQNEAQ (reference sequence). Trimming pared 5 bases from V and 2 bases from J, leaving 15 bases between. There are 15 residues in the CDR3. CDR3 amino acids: CASSRETRRNYGYTF. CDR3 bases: TGTGCCAGCAGCCGTGAGACCCGGCGGAACTATGGCTACACCTTC. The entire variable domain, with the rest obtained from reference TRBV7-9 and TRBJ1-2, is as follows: DTGVSQNPRHKITKRGQNVTFRCDPISEHNRLYWYRQTLGQGPEFLTYFQNEAQLEKSRLLSDRFSAERPKGSFSTLEIQRTEQGDSAMYLCASSRETRRNYGYTFGSGTRLTVV.

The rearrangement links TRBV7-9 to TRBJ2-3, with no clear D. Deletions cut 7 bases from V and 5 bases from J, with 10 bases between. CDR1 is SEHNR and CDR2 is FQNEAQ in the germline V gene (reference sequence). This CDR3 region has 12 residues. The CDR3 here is CASISAGDTQYF. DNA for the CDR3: TGTGCCAGCATATCTGCCGGAGATACGCAGTATTTT.

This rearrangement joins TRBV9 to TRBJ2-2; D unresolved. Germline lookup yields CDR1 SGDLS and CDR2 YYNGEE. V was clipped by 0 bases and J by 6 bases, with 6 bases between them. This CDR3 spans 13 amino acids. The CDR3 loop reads CASSVVPAGELFF. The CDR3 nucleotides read TGTGCCAGCAGCGTAGTTCCTGCCGGGGAGCTGTTTTTT.

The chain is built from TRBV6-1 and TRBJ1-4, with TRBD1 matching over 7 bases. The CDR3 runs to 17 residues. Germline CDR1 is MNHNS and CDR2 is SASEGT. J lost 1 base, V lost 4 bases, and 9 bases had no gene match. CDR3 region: CASSVVPQGGTNEKLFF. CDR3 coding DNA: TGTGCCAGCAGTGTGGTACCCCAGGGGGGAACTAATGAAAAACTGTTTTTT.

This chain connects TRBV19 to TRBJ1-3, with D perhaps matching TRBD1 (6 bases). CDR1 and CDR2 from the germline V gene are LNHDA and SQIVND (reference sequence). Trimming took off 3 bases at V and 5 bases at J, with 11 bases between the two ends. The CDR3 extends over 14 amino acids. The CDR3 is CASSIKGDRNTIYF. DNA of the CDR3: TGTGCCAGTAGTATCAAGGGGGACCGAAACACCATATATTTT. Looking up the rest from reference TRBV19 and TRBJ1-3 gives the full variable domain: DGGITQSPKYLFRKEGQNVTLSCEQNLNHDAMYWYRQDPGQGLRLIYYSQIVNDFQKGDIAEGYSVSREKKESFPLTVTSAQKNPTAFYLCASSIKGDRNTIYFGEGSWLTVV.

Here the CDR3 reads CASSRPGGNQPQHF. The CDR3 DNA follows: TGTGCCAGCAGCCGCCCCGGTGGCAATCAGCCCCAGCATTTT. V gene TRBV5-6 combines with J gene TRBJ1-5; unclear D gene. The V end lost 4 bases, the J end lost 2 bases, and 10 bases lay between the germline ends. The CDR3 loop spans 14 amino acids. Germline CDR1 SGHDT, CDR2 YYEEEE.

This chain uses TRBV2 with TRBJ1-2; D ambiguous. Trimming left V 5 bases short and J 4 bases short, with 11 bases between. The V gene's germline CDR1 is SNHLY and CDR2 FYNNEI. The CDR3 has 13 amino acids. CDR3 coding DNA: TGTGCCAGCAGTCTCACCGCGCCCTATGGCTACACCTTC. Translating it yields CASSLTAPYGYTF.

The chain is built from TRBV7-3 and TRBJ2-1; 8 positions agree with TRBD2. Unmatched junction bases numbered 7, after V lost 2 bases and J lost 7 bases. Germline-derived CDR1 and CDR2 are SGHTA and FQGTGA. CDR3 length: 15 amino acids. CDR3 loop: CASSLVAGLGNEQFF. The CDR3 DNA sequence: TGTGCCAGCAGCTTAGTAGCGGGGCTGGGAAATGAGCAGTTCTTC.

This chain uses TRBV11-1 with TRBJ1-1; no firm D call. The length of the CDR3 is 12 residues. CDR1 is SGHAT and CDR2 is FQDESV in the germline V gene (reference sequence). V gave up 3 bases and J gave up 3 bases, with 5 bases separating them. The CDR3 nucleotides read TGTGCCAGCAGCTTCTTTGACACTGAAGCTTTCTTT. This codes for CASSFFDTEAFF.

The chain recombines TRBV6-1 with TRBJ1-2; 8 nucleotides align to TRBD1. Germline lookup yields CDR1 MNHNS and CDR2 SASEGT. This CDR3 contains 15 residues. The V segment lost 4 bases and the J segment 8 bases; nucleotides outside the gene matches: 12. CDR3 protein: CASSGQGAPFGGYTF. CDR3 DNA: TGTGCCAGCAGTGGGCAGGGGGCGCCATTCGGGGGCTACACCTTC.

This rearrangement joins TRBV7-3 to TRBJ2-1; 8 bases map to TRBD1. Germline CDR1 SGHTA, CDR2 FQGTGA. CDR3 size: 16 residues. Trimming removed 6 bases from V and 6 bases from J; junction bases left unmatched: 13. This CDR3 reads CASSLEGDRLGNEQFF. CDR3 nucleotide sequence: TGTGCCAGCAGTCTAGAGGGGGACAGGCTGGGCAATGAGCAGTTCTTC.

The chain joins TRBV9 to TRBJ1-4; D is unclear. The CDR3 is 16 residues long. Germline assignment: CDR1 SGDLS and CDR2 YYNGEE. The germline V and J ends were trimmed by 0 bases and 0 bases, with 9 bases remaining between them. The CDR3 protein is CASSVDYGATNEKLFF. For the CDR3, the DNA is TGTGCCAGCAGCGTAGATTACGGGGCAACTAATGAAAAACTGTTTTTT.

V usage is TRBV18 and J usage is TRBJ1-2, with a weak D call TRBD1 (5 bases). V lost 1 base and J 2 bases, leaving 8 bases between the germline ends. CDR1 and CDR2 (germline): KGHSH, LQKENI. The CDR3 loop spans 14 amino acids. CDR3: CASSPQGLNYGYTF. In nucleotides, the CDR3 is TGTGCCAGCTCACCACAGGGGTTAAACTATGGCTACACCTTC. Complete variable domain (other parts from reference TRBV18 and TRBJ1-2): NAGVMQNPRHLVRRRGQEARLRCSPMKGHSHVYWYRQLPEEGLKFMVYLQKENIIDESGMPKERFSAEFPKEGPSILRIQQVVRGDSAAYFCASSPQGLNYGYTFGSGTRLTVV.

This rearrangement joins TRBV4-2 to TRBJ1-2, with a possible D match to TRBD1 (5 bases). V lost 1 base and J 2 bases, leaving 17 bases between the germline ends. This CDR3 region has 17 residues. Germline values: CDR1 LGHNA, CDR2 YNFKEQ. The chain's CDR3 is CASSQASEPGLNYGYTF. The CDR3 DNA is TGTGCCAGCAGCCAAGCATCCGAGCCGGGACTAAACTATGGCTACACCTTC.

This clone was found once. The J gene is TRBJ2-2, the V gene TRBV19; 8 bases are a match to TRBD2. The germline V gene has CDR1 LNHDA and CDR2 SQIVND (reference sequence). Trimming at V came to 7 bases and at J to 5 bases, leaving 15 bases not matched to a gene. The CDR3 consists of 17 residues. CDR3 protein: CASTFPGAGGDTGELFF. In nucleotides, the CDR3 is TGTGCCAGTACTTTCCCCGGGGCGGGGGGAGATACCGGGGAGCTGTTTTTT.

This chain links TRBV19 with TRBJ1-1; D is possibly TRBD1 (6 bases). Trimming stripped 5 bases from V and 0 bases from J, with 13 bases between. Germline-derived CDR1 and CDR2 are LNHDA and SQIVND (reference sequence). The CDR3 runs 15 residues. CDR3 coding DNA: TGTGCCAGTAGTGACGGACAGCGTTTGAACACTGAAGCTTTCTTT. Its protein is CASSDGQRLNTEAFF.

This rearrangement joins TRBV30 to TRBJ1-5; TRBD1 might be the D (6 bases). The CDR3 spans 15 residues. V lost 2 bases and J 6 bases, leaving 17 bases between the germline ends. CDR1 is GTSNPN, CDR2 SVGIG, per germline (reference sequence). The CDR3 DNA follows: TGTGCCTGGAGTCACGGCAGGGGCGTGGGTCAGCCCCAGCATTTT. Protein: CAWSHGRGVGQPQHF. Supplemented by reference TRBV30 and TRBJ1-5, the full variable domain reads SQTIHQWPATLVQPVGSPLSLECTVEGTSNPNLYWYRQAAGRGLQLLFYSVGIGQISSEVPQNLSASRPQDRQFILSSKKLLLSDSGFYLCAWSHGRGVGQPQHFGDGTRLSIL.